This T cell receptor beta chain was recorded in a study of blood T cell repertoires in COVID-19. Germline V CDR1 and CDR2: ENHRY, SYGVKD. The CDR3 loop spans 15 amino acids. Trimming took off 7 bases at V and 1 base at J, with 16 bases between the two ends. Libraries were prepared by immunoSEQ multiplex PCR; TCRdb keeps only in-frame clonotypes and omits some of them. This table has about 350,000 clones, roughly 90% appearing once. Cohort allocation depended upon clinical history that participants reported. It was within 2 weeks before study entry that exposed participants met a COVID-19 case. The clonotype originates from a woman younger than 45 who had been exposed to COVID-19. The chain couples TRBV10-3 to TRBJ1-2; a possible D gene is TRBD1 (6 bases). Sequencing was performed on PBMCs or T cells enriched from blood (not recorded which). DNA of the CDR3: TGTGCCATCACCCGGGACACAGAATTTAACTATGGCTACACCTTC. The encoded protein is CAITRDTEFNYGYTF.